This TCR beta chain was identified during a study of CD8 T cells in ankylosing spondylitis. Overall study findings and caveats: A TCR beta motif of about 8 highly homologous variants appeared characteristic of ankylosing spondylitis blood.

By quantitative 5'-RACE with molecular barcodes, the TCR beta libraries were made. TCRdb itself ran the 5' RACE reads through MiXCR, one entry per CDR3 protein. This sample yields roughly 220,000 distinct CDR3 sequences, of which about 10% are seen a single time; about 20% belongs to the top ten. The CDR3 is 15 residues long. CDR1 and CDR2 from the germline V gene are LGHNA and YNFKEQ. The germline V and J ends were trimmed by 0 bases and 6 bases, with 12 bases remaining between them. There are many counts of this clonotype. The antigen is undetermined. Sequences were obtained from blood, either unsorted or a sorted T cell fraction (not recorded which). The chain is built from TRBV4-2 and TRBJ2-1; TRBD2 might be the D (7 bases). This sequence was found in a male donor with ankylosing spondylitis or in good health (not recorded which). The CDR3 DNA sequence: TGTGCCAGCAGCCAAGAGTCGGGGGGCCTCAATGAGCAGTTCTTC. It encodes CASSQESGGLNEQFF.